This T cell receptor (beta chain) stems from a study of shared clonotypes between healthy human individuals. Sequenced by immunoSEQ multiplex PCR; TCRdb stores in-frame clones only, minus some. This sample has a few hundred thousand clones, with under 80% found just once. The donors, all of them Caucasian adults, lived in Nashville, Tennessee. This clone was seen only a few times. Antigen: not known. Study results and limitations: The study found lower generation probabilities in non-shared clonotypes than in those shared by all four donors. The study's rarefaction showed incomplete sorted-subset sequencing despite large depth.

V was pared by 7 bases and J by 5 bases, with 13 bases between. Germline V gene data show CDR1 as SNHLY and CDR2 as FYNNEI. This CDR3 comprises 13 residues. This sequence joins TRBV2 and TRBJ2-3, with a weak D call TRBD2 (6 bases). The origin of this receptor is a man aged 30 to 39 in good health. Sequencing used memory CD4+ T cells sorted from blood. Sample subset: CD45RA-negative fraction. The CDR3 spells CASMGGMRDTQYF. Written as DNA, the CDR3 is TGTGCCAGCATGGGCGGGATGAGAGATACGCAGTATTTT.